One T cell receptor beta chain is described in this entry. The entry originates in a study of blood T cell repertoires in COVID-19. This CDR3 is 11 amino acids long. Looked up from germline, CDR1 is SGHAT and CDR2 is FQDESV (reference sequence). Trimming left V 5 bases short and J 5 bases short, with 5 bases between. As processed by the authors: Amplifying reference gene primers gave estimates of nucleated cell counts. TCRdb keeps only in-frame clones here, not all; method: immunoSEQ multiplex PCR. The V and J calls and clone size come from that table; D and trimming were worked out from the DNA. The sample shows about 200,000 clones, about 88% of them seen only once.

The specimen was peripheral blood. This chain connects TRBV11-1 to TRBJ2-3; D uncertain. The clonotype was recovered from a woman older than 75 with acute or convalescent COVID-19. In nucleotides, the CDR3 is TGTGCCAGCAGCCCCAAAGATACGCAGTATTTT. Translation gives CASSPKDTQYF.